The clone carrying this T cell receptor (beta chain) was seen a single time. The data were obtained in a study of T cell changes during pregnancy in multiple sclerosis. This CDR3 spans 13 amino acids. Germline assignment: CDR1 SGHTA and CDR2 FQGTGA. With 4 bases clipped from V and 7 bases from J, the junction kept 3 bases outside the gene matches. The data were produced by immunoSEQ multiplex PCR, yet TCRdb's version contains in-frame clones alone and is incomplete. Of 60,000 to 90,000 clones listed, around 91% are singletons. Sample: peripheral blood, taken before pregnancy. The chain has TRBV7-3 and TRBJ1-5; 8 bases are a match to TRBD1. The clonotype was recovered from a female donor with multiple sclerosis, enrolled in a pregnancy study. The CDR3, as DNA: TGTGCCAGCAGCTCGACAGGGGACCAGCCCCAGCATTTT. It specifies CASSSTGDQPQHF.